These T cell receptor beta chains were read from a single sample in a study of OX40 agonist ivuxolimab in advanced cancers. TCRdb's table, derived via immunoSEQ multiplex PCR, lists solely in-frame clones and lacks some. The sample carries 55,000 to 70,000 clones, about 90% recorded once. This specimen was CD4+ or CD8+ T cells sorted from blood, taken in a trial of the OX40 agonist ivuxolimab. The receptors stem from an adult with an advanced solid tumor such as melanoma, head and neck, liver or kidney cancer. Both conserved end residues are part of each CDR3. The order of the fields is V gene, D gene, J gene, clone size, CDR3 DNA, CDR3 protein. D genes are given only for firm matches. A row's size may be missing; if present it is once, few, many or a size class.

>TRBV7-6|TRBD2|TRBJ2-5|NA
TGTGCCAGCAGCTTCCAGACTAGCGAGGAGACCCAGTACTTC
CASSFQTSEETQYF
>TRBV6-6|NA|TRBJ1-5|NA
TGTGCCAGCAGTTTCACCCAGGGCAATCAGCCCCAGCATTTT
CASSFTQGNQPQHF
>TRBV7-2|TRBD2|TRBJ2-3|NA
TGTGCCAGCAGCCCTGCTACTAGCGGGGGGGCCCCAGATACGCAGTATTTT
CASSPATSGGAPDTQYF
>TRBV30|NA|TRBJ2-2|NA
TGTGCCTGGAGTGTATCACGGACATCCGGGGAGCTGTTTTTT
CAWSVSRTSGELFF
>TRBV5-4|NA|TRBJ1-2|NA
TGTGCCAGCAGCCAAGGACGGAACTATGGCTACACCTTC
CASSQGRNYGYTF
>TRBV30|NA|TRBJ1-3|NA
TGTGCCTGGGGAGGAGATACTGGAAACACCATATATTTT
CAWGGDTGNTIYF
>TRBV7-9|NA|TRBJ1-2|once
TGTGCCAGCACCTTAACAGGGTCGTATGGCTACACCTTC
CASTLTGSYGYTF
>TRBV5-1|NA|TRBJ2-5|NA
TGCGCCAGCAGCCCCGTGTATCACCAAGAGACCCAGTACTTC
CASSPVYHQETQYF
>TRBV18|NA|TRBJ2-6|NA
TGTGCCAGCTCACCAACAGGGCTTGGTGGGGCCAACGTCCTGACTTTC
CASSPTGLGGANVLTF
>TRBV28|TRBD1|TRBJ2-7|NA
TGTGCCAGCAGTTCTGGACAGGGTGTACTCGAGCAGTACTTC
CASSSGQGVLEQYF
>TRBV7-6|TRBD2|TRBJ2-1|NA
TGTGCCAGCAGCTCCCCTAAGCAAGCGGGGAGCTACAATGAGCAGTTCTTC
CASSSPKQAGSYNEQFF
>TRBV6-1|NA|TRBJ2-7|NA
TGTGCCAGCAGTCCACAGGACTACGAGCAGTACTTC
CASSPQDYEQYF
>TRBV30|TRBD1|TRBJ1-1|NA
TGTGCCTGGAGCGCGACAGGGGTCACTGAAGCTTTCTTT
CAWSATGVTEAFF
>TRBV28|NA|TRBJ1-2|NA
TGTGCCAGCAGTCCCTCGTTGACCAACTATGGCTACACCTTC
CASSPSLTNYGYTF
>TRBV28|NA|TRBJ2-2|NA
TGTGCCAGCAGTTTATTCGCGGGCCGCACCGGGGAGCTGTTTTTT
CASSLFAGRTGELFF
>TRBV19|NA|TRBJ2-3|NA
TGTGCCAGTAGTATAGTAACAGGTTTGGTGACAGATACGCAGTATTTT
CASSIVTGLVTDTQYF
>TRBV19|NA|TRBJ1-1|NA
TGTGCCAGTAGTCTCCGGGGGCACACTGAAGCTTTCTTT
CASSLRGHTEAFF
>TRBV6-6|NA|TRBJ1-2|once
TGTGCCAGCAGGCCCCGGGGGGGCGAAAGTGGCTACACCTTC
CASRPRGGESGYTF
>TRBV10-2|TRBD1|TRBJ2-7|NA
TGCGCCAGCACCCCAGGGGGCGCATACGAGCAGTACTTC
CASTPGGAYEQYF
>TRBV5-1|NA|TRBJ1-4|once
TGCGCCAGCAGCTTGGACGGGCCCGCAACTAATGAAAAACTGTTTTTT
CASSLDGPATNEKLFF
>TRBV7-9|TRBD1|TRBJ1-2|NA
TGTGCCAGCAGCCAGGGGGCACTTGGCTACACCTTC
CASSQGALGYTF
>TRBV27|TRBD2|TRBJ2-5|NA
TGTGCCAGCAGTTTATCTAGCGGGAGACCCCAAGAGACCCAGTACTTC
CASSLSSGRPQETQYF
>TRBV11-2|NA|TRBJ2-3|NA
TGTGCCAGCAGCCCGGCAGATACGCAGTATTTT
CASSPADTQYF
>TRBV5-1|NA|TRBJ1-3|NA
TGCGCCAGCAGCTTGGAGGGGGGAGATGGAAACACCATATATTTT
CASSLEGGDGNTIYF
>TRBV7-7|TRBD1|TRBJ2-5|NA
TGTGCTAGCAGCTTCGCCCGGGACAGGGGAGGCGAGACCCAGTACTTC
CASSFARDRGGETQYF
>TRBV6-5|TRBD1|TRBJ1-2|NA
TGTGCCAGCAGTTCACGGACAGGGCGGGCGACGTATGGCTACACCTTC
CASSSRTGRATYGYTF
>TRBV4-1|TRBD1|TRBJ1-1|NA
TGCGCCAGCAGCCAGGGAAGAGGCGGACAGGGATTCACTGAAGCTTTCTTT
CASSQGRGGQGFTEAFF
>TRBV5-1|NA|TRBJ2-2|NA
TGCGCCAGCAGCCCCGTCCCGGGGACGGGGGAGCTGTTTTTT
CASSPVPGTGELFF
>TRBV11-3|NA|TRBJ2-2|NA
TGTGCCAGCAGCAACCCCACAATGGGCACCGGGGAGCTGTTTTTT
CASSNPTMGTGELFF
>TRBV4-3|NA|TRBJ1-2|NA
TGCGCCAGCAGCCAAGAGGGTGGGAGGGGAAAAGGCTACACCTTC
CASSQEGGRGKGYTF
>TRBV15|NA|TRBJ1-5|NA
TGTGCCACCAGCAGAGCCACCAATAGCAATCAGCCCCAGCATTTT
CATSRATNSNQPQHF
>TRBV6-5|TRBD1|TRBJ1-1|NA
TGTGCCAGCAAGGATGTCCGGGACAGGGGTGCTTTCTTT
CASKDVRDRGAFF
>TRBV7-8|TRBD2|TRBJ2-5|NA
TGTGCCAGCAGCTTAGGGGCGGGGGGGCCCCTCGGAGAGACCCAGTACTTC
CASSLGAGGPLGETQYF
>TRBV7-2|NA|TRBJ2-7|NA
TGTGCCAGCAGCTTAAGTCCCAACAGGGCTATCTACGAGCAGTACTTC
CASSLSPNRAIYEQYF
>TRBV7-9|NA|TRBJ2-5|NA
TGTGCCAGCAGCTTTCAGGGGGGCCTTGAGACCCAGTACTTC
CASSFQGGLETQYF
>TRBV5-4|TRBD2|TRBJ2-7|NA
TGTGCCAGCAGCCCTATAGCGGGAGAGGGTTACGAGCAGTACTTC
CASSPIAGEGYEQYF
>TRBV7-8|TRBD1|TRBJ1-1|NA
TGTGCCAGCATCCAAATCAGGGGGACTGAAGCTTTCTTT
CASIQIRGTEAFF
>TRBV28|NA|TRBJ2-7|NA
TGTGCCAGCAGTCCGCCGGCAGGAGGGCGAAACGAGCAGTACTTC
CASSPPAGGRNEQYF
>TRBV27|NA|TRBJ1-4|NA
TGTGCCAGCAGTCCGAGGGGGGTAACTAATGAAAAACTGTTTTTT
CASSPRGVTNEKLFF
>TRBV20-1|NA|TRBJ1-2|NA
TGCAGTGCTAGAGAGAACTATGGCTACACCTTC
CSARENYGYTF
>TRBV6-1|NA|TRBJ1-4|NA
TGTGCCAGCAGTGTGAGGCTCCGGGAAAAACTGTTTTTT
CASSVRLREKLFF
>TRBV9|TRBD1|TRBJ1-2|NA
TGTGCCAGCAGCGTAGCCGGGACAGGGATCAGCTACACCTTC
CASSVAGTGISYTF